Here is one TCR beta chain with its context. The antigen is not known. The germline V gene has CDR1 SNHLY and CDR2 FYNNEI. Trimming took 10 bases from V and 1 from J; bases not matched to a gene: 10. The length of the CDR3 is 14 residues. Measured with immunoSEQ multiplex PCR; TCRdb has only the in-frame clones, and not every one. The table lists some 1,400 clones, 85% to 90% of them singletons. This record belongs to a study of blood T cell dynamics during melanoma immunotherapy. Study at large: Metastatic melanoma patients received first-line pembrolizumab or nivolumab plus ipilimumab. The study's findings and limits: Immune-effector CD8+ cells best matched cell-free DNA CDR3 sequences and were most clonal. It remained unknown if the driving T cell clones were melanoma-specific.

The time point is: pre-treatment baseline. Samples come from before therapy and from week 3 after the first blockade cycle. The specimen comprised effector memory CD8+ T cells from blood, sampled from a patient treated with checkpoint blockade. The receptor comes from a human donor with melanoma. V gene TRBV2 combines with J gene TRBJ2-7; 7 bases match TRBD1. CDR3 residues: CATTIEGASYEQYF. CDR3 DNA: TGTGCCACCACAATAGAGGGGGCATCCTACGAGCAGTACTTC.